The entry below gives a single T cell receptor (beta chain) sequence along with its context. Its antigen is currently not known. No much larger clone exists at a distance of one base, and base qualities are not known. The entry originates in a study of Ad26.COV2.S vaccination and SARS-CoV-2 variants (dated by TCRdb to 2020 to 2023). Context from the whole study: Vaccine-arm donors came from COV1001, a multicentre, randomized, double-blind, placebo-controlled phase I-IIa trial of Ad26.COV2.S in healthy adults. Investigators remained blinded to trial group allocation during experiments and outcome assessment. The specificity and breadth of SARS-CoV-2-reactive T cell receptors after Ad26.COV2.S vaccination were assessed by TCRbeta repertoire sequencing. Trial participants were randomized into five groups of five: low-dose or high-dose Ad26.COV2.S given once or twice, or placebo on both occasions. Ad26.COV2.S was administered intramuscularly at a dose of 5x10^10 or 1x10^11 viral particles, either as one shot or as two shots given 56 days apart. The TCR-sequenced set comprised around 32 samples: around 20 Ad26.COV2.S vaccine recipients, 5 placebo recipients and 8 SARS-CoV-2 convalescent individuals.

The immunoSEQ Assay was the method used to sequence TCRbeta CDR3 regions. After extraction, genomic DNA underwent amplification by bias-controlled multiplex PCR, followed by high-throughput sequencing. Concerning the study's data processing: To quantify the absolute abundance of each unique TCRbeta CDR3 region, sequences were collapsed and filtered. T cell fraction was estimated by normalizing TCRbeta template counts to usable DNA, with usable DNA measured through amplification of reference genes found in all nucleated cells. Repertoire TCRs were annotated as SARS-CoV-2-specific by exact matching of V gene, CDR3 amino acid sequence and J gene to a known reactive TCR set. The reference SARS-CoV-2 TCR set came from MIRA and was filtered for enrichment in COVID-19-positive ImmuneCODE repertoires, removing public or cross-reactive TCRs. Drawing on the MIRA antigens, annotated TCRs were analysed further at the level of specific ORF or position within ORF. Breadth was defined as annotated unique rearrangements over total unique productive rearrangements; depth was the summed frequency of those rearrangements. Two-sided Wilcoxon rank-sum tests were used to compare TCR breadth between groups. Imported from immuneACCESS, the table was reduced by TCRdb to in-frame sequences with V and J called. These copies leave out some clones; in studies compared against another copy, an unresolved V gene accounts for under half, and the cause of the remainder is not known. The D gene and trimming were derived from the DNA, and the V and J assignments and clone size from that table. The sample has roughly 270,000 clones on record, more than 75% of them singletons. Roughly 3.5% of the sample is held by the ten biggest clonotypes.

The paper's findings and limits, for the study overall: The study was not powered to compare responses between vaccine doses or regimens. Higher spike-specific TCR breadth was observed in Ad26.COV2.S recipients than in placebo recipients (P = 0.0014). After vaccination, spike-specific CD8+ and CD4+ T cell responses were reported to show substantial breadth. Vaccine and placebo recipients had similar non-spike TCR breadth, a finding consistent with the vaccine containing only spike. According to the authors, total T cell responses may have been underestimated by the TCR breadth and depth analyses.

The sample's treatment or condition label is to be understood as: around 19 received Ad26.COV2.S at low or high dose, single or two shots; a few received placebo; per-sample allocation not given. Repertoires of vaccine and placebo recipients were sequenced from samples taken on day 63 after the first injection. Cohort 1b enrolled 25 adults aged 18-55 years at a single site in Boston, USA, between 29 July and 7 August 2020. Ad26.COV2.S consisted of a replication-incompetent adenovirus type 26 vector by which a prefusion-stabilized SARS-CoV-2 spike protein from the original Wuhan strain was expressed. The CDR3 runs 15 residues from the cysteine to the phenylalanine. Only the CDR3 region is kept as DNA, spanning 45 bases read in frame from base 1. V is shortened by 6 bases, J by 10 bases, and the region joining them spans 19 bases. Based on the germline V gene, the CDR1 and CDR2 sequences are LGHNT and FRNRAP.

This clonotype was sampled from a person aged 18-60 years who received the Ad26.COV2.S COVID-19 vaccine or a placebo. This specimen consisted of peripheral blood, obtained in a trial of Ad26.COV2.S vaccine versus placebo. Rearrangement joined TRBV12-5 to TRBJ1-6; the D gene is not confidently resolved. The nucleotides read TGTGCTAGTGGCCCCGATACTGGGTGGCAATCACCCCTCCACTTT. Its coded protein is CASGPDTGWQSPLHF.